The 13 T cell receptor beta chains given below trace back to one sample, sequenced in a study of blood T cell repertoires in COVID-19. Assay used: immunoSEQ multiplex PCR; TCRdb lists only in-frame clones, some missing. This sample has tens of thousands of clones; about nine tenths occur once, and the top ten carry more than 4.5%. The sample taken for sequencing was peripheral blood. The receptor set was obtained from a man aged 60 to 75 with COVID-19, enrolled during active disease.

This chain links TRBV7-8 with TRBJ1-4, with TRBD1 matching 7 bases. The germline CDR1 and CDR2 sequences are SGHVS and FQNEAQ. Trimming took 4 bases from V and 7 from J; bases not matched to a gene: 6. CDR3 length: 14 amino acids. DNA of the CDR3: TGTGCCAGCAGCTCTCGGACAGGAGGTGAAAAACTGTTTTTT. Translation: CASSSRTGGEKLFF.

This clone was picked up one time. The chain uses TRBV3-1 (or the pseudogene TRBV3-2) and TRBJ2-4, with 8 bases lining up with TRBD1. The CDR3 spans 16 residues. V lost 0 bases, J lost 1 base, and 2 bases stayed unmatched. Germline V gene lookup returns CDR1 LGHDT and CDR2 YNNKEL (reference sequence). Here the CDR3 reads CASSQERTGAKNIQYF. The CDR3 DNA follows: TGTGCCAGCAGCCAAGAGCGGACAGGGGCCAAAAACATTCAGTACTTC.

This chain connects TRBV21-1 to TRBJ1-1; the table's D gene call, TRBD1, was not cross checked with the DNA. TRBV21-1 is marked as a pseudogene. This CDR3 comprises 13 residues. CDR3 protein: CASSKTPNTEAFF. The CDR3 region has the DNA TGTGCCAGCAGCAAAACACCAAACACTGAAGCTTTCTTT.

V is TRBV10-3 and J is TRBJ2-3; 9 nucleotides match TRBD2. This CDR3 contains 15 residues. Germline CDR1 reads ENHRY; CDR2 reads SYGVKD. The V and J ends lost 6 bases and 2 bases, in that order; junction bases with no gene match: 6. CDR3 in amino acids: CAISGTSHLTDTQYF. The DNA of the CDR3 is TGTGCCATCAGCGGGACTAGCCACCTCACAGATACGCAGTATTTT.

The rearrangement links TRBV19 to TRBJ1-5; no reliable D call. Per germline, CDR1 LNHDA and CDR2 SQIVND (reference sequence). V lost 5 bases, J lost 3 bases, and 11 bases lay in between. This CDR3 region has 14 residues. Here the CDR3 DNA reads TGTGCCAGTAGTTCCGGACTCTCCAATCAGCCCCAGCATTTT. Translated, it gives CASSSGLSNQPQHF.

This chain connects TRBV24-1 to TRBJ1-5, with D hard to call. The CDR3 has 14 amino acids. Between the trimmed V and J ends, which lost 9 bases and 8 bases, there was a span of 19 bases. CDR1 is KGHDR and CDR2 is SFDVKD in the germline V gene. CDR3 sequence reads: CATGEGAPWEPQHF. CDR3 DNA sequence: TGTGCCACCGGGGAGGGTGCGCCGTGGGAGCCCCAGCATTTT.

This clone was picked up one time. With a much larger clone just one base away, this may be a read error. The J gene is TRBJ2-7, the V gene TRBV5-5, with TRBD1 as a possible D gene (6 bases). V lost 2 bases, J lost 4 bases, and 7 bases lay in between. This CDR3 region has 12 residues. Germline V gene data show CDR1 as SGHKS and CDR2 as YYEKEE (reference sequence). The CDR3 loop reads CASSLQGYEQYF. The CDR3 region has the DNA TGTGCCAGCAGCTTACAGGGATACGAGCAGTACTTC.

The chain joins TRBV6-2 or TRBV6-3 to TRBJ1-5, with unresolved D. The CDR3 extends over 13 amino acids. With 4 bases removed from V and 5 bases from J, the gap between germline ends came to 9 bases. CDR1 and CDR2 (germline): MNHEY, SVGEGT. The CDR3 reads CASSLVRDQPQHF. CDR3 DNA sequence: TGTGCCAGCAGTTTGGTCCGAGATCAGCCCCAGCATTTT.

V is TRBV9 and J is TRBJ2-7; D not certain. The germline V gene has CDR1 SGDLS and CDR2 YYNGEE. The CDR3 loop spans 13 amino acids. The V gene lost 0 bases and the J gene lost 2 bases, with 6 bases spanning the gap. The CDR3 sequence: CASSVGDTYEQYF. CDR3 bases: TGTGCCAGCAGCGTAGGAGACACCTACGAGCAGTACTTC.

V and J are TRBV5-1 and TRBJ1-1; possibly TRBD1 for D (6 bases). Trimming pared 0 bases from V and 5 bases from J, leaving 11 bases between. This CDR3 has 14 residues. CDR1 and CDR2 from the germline V gene are SGHRS and YFSETQ. CDR3 protein: CASSLVPGDTEAFF. CDR3 in DNA: TGCGCCAGCAGCTTGGTTCCAGGGGATACTGAAGCTTTCTTT.

The rearrangement links TRBV9 to TRBJ2-2; D perhaps matches TRBD1 (6 bases). The V gene's germline CDR1 is SGDLS and CDR2 YYNGEE. This CDR3 has 15 amino acids. The V end lost 4 bases, the J end lost 8 bases, and 18 bases lay between the germline ends. The CDR3 DNA follows: TGTGCCAGCAGCCCTAGATGGGGGCTTGATGGGGAGCTGTTTTTT. Translation gives CASSPRWGLDGELFF.

This sequence joins TRBV18 and TRBJ2-5, with D perhaps matching TRBD1 (6 bases). Trimming stripped 4 bases from V and 4 bases from J, with 13 bases between. Germline CDR1 KGHSH, CDR2 LQKENI. The CDR3 loop spans 14 amino acids. The CDR3 sequence: CASSLRGLVETQYF. In DNA, the CDR3 is TGTGCCAGCTCACTCAGGGGTTTGGTAGAGACCCAGTACTTC.

This chain connects TRBV24-1 to TRBJ1-2; tentatively, D is TRBD1 (5 bases). V shed 2 bases and J shed 8 bases, with 11 bases lying between them. The CDR3 is 13 residues long. Germline CDR1 reads KGHDR; CDR2 reads SFDVKD. CDR3: CATSDSRVRGYTF. CDR3 sequence (DNA): TGTGCCACCAGTGATTCCAGGGTTAGGGGCTACACCTTC.